Sequencing of this T cell receptor beta chain was carried out in a study of graft-versus-host responses after intestinal transplantation. Trimming stripped 7 bases from V and 1 base from J, with 11 bases between. The CDR3 extends over 14 amino acids. Germline V lookup: CDR1 SNHLY, CDR2 FYNNEI. The table came from immunoSEQ multiplex PCR; TCRdb's copy has only in-frame clones and leaves some out. The top ten clones hold roughly 0.31% of a sample with about 90,000 clones, over 85% of them seen once. Remarks on this clone: What it recognizes is unknown.

The input for sequencing was unstimulated CD4+ T cells sorted from spleen or lymph node cells, taken before intestinal transplant. The chain links TRBV2 to TRBJ1-5, with D possibly TRBD1 on 6 matching bases. The sequence was obtained from a human donor who received an intestinal transplant. The chain's CDR3 is CASTYDRSNQPQHF. The CDR3 coding sequence is TGTGCCAGCACTTACGACAGGAGCAATCAGCCCCAGCATTTT.